The T cell receptor beta chain under discussion was sequenced for a study of CD8 T cells in ankylosing spondylitis. Quantitative 5'-RACE with molecular barcodes was used to make the TCR beta libraries. TCRdb re-analysed the 5' RACE reads in MiXCR, keeping a single row per CDR3 protein. Found here are 250,000 to 400,000 distinct CDR3 sequences, about 9.9% of them singletons; the top ten hold around 10%. Overall study results and limits: Within matched ankylosing spondylitis synovial fluid, disease-linked clones were reportedly significantly enriched. Blood of patients with ankylosing spondylitis appeared to be characterized by a TCR beta motif of about 8 highly homologous variants.

This clonotype was seen ten or more times. Its antigen is unknown. The CDR3 contains 14 residues. Trimming took off 5 bases at V and 11 bases at J, with 18 bases between the two ends. Germline assignment: CDR1 SGHAT and CDR2 FQNNGV. This clonotype originated in a female donor with ankylosing spondylitis or in good health (not recorded which). Material for sequencing was blood, either unsorted or a sorted T cell fraction (not recorded which). The rearrangement links TRBV11-2 to TRBJ1-4; possibly TRBD1 for D (5 bases). The CDR3 nucleotides are TGTGCCAGCAGCCCCGAACCGTCAGGGTGGAAACTGTTTTTT. This sequence encodes CASSPEPSGWKLFF. Based on the CDR3 plus reference TRBV11-2 and TRBJ1-4, the full variable domain is EAGVAQSPRYKIIEKRQSVAFWCNPISGHATLYWYQQILGQGPKLLIQFQNNGVVDDSQLPKDRFSAERLKGVDSTLKIQPAKLEDSAVYLCASSPEPSGWKLFFGSGTQLSVL.